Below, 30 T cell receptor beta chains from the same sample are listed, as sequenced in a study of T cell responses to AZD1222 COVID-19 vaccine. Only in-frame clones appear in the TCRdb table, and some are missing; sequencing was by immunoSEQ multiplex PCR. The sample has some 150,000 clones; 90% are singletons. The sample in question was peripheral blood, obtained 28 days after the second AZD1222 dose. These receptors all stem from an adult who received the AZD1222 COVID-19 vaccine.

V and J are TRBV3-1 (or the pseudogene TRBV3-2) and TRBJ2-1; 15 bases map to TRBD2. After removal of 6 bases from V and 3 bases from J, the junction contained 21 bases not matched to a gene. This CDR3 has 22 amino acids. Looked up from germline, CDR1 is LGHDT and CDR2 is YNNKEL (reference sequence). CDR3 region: CASSLSFSTGTSGGMRYNEQFF. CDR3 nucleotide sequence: TGTGCCAGCAGTCTTAGTTTTAGTACCGGGACTAGCGGGGGGATGCGCTACAATGAGCAGTTCTTC.

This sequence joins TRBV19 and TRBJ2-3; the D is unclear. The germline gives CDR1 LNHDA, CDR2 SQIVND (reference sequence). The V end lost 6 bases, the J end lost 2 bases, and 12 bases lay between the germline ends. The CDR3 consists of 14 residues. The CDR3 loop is CASSGLVNTDTQYF. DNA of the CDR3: TGTGCCAGTAGCGGGCTGGTCAACACAGATACGCAGTATTTT.

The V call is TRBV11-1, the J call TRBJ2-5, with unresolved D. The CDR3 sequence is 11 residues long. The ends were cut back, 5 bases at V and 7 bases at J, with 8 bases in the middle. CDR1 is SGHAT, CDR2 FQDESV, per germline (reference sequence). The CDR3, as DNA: TGTGCCAGCAGCCTAGGGTGGACCCAGTACTTC. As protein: CASSLGWTQYF.

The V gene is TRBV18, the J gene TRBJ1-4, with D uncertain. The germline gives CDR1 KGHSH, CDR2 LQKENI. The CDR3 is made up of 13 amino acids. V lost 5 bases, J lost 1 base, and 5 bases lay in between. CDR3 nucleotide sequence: TGTGCCAGCTCAGGAGGAACTAATGAAAAACTGTTTTTT. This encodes CASSGGTNEKLFF.

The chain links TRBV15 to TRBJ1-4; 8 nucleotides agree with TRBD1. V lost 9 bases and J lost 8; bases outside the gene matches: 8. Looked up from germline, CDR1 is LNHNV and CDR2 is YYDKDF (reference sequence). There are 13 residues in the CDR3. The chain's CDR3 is CATLDRGGEKLFF. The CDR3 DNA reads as TGTGCCACTTTAGACAGGGGTGGCGAAAAACTGTTTTTT.

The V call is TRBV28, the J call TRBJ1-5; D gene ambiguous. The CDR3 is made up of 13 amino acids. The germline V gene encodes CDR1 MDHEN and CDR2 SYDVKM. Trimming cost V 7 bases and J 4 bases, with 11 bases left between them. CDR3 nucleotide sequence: TGTGCCAGCATTAGCTATGGAAATCAGCCCCAGCATTTT. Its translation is CASISYGNQPQHF. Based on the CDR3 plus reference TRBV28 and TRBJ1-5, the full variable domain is DVKVTQSSRYLVKRTGEKVFLECVQDMDHENMFWYRQDPGLGLRLIYFSYDVKMKEKGDIPEGYSVSREKKERFSLILESASTNQTSMYLCASISYGNQPQHFGDGTRLSIL.

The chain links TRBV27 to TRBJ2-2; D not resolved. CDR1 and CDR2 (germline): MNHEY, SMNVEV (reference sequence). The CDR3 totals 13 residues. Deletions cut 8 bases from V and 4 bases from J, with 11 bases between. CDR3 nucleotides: TGTGCCAGCCGAGTGGTAGGCACCGGGGAGCTGTTTTTT. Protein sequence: CASRVVGTGELFF.

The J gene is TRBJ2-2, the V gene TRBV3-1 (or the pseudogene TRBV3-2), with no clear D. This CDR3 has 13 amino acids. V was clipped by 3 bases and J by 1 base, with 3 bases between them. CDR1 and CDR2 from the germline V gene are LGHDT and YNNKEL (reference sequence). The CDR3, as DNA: TGTGCCAGCAGCCAGGGGAACACCGGGGAGCTGTTTTTT. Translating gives CASSQGNTGELFF.

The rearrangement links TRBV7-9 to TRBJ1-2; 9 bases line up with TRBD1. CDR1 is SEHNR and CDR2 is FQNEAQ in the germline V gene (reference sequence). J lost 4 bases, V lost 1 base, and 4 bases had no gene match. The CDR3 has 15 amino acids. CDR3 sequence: CASSLGTGAFYGYTF. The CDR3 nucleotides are TGTGCCAGCAGCTTAGGGACAGGGGCCTTCTATGGCTACACCTTC.

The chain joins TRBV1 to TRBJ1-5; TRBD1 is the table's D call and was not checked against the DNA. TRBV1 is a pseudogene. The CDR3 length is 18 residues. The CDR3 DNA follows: TGCACCAGCAGCCATCTCGGACAGGGGATCGAGAGCAATCAGCCCCAGCATTTT. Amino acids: CTSSHLGQGIESNQPQHF.

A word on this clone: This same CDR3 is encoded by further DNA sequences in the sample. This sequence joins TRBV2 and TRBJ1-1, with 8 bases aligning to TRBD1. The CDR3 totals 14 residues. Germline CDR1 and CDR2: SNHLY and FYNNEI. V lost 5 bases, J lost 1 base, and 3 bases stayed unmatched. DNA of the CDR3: TGTGCCAGCAGTCCACAGGGGGGGAACACTGAAGCTTTCTTT. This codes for CASSPQGGNTEAFF.

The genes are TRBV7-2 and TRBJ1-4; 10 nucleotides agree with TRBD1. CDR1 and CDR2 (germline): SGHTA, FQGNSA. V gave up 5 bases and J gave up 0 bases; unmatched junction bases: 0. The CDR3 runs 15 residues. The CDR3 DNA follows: TGTGCCAGCAGCGGACAGGGGGCAACTAATGAAAAACTGTTTTTT. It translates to CASSGQGATNEKLFF.

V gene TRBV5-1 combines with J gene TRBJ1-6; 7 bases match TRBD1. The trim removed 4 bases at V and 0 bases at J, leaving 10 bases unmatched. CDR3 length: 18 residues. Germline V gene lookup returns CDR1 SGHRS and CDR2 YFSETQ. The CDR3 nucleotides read TGCGCCAGCAGCCCGGCAGGGGGGGCCAGCTCCTATAATTCACCCCTCCACTTT. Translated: CASSPAGGASSYNSPLHF.

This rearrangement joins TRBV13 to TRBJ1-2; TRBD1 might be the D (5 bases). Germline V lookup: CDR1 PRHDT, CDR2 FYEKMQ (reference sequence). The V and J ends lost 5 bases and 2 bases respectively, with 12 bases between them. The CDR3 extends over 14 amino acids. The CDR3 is CASSHRQLNYGYTF. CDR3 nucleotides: TGTGCCAGCAGCCACAGGCAGCTCAACTATGGCTACACCTTC.

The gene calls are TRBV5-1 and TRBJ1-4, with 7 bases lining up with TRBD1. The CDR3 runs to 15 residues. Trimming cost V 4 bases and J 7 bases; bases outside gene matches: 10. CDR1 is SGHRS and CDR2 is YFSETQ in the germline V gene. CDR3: CASSTDRDRGEKLFF. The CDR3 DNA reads TGCGCCAGCAGCACAGACAGGGATCGTGGTGAAAAACTGTTTTTT.

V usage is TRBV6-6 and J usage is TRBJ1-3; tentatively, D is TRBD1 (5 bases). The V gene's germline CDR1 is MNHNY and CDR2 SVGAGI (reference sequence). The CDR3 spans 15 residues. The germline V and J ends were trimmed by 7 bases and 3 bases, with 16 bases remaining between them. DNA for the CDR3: TGTGCCAGCACTACAGGTTTTGGATTTGGAAACACCATATATTTT. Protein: CASTTGFGFGNTIYF.

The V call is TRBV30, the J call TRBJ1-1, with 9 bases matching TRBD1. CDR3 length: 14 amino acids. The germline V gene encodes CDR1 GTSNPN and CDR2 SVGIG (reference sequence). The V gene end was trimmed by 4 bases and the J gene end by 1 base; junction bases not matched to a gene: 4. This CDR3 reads CAWMDRGGNTEAFF. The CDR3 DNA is TGTGCCTGGATGGACAGGGGTGGGAACACTGAAGCTTTCTTT.

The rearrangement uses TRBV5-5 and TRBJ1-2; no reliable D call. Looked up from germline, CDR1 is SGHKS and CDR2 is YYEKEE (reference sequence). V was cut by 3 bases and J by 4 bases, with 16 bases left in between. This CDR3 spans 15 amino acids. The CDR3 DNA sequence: TGTGCCAGCAGCTCCCCCCGCGGGGTCAGCTATGGCTACACCTTC. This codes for CASSSPRGVSYGYTF.

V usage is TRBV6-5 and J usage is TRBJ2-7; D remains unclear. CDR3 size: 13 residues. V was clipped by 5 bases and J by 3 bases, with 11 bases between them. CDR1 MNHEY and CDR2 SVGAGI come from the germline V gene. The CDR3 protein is CASSHGRNYEQYF. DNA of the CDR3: TGTGCCAGCAGTCATGGACGGAACTACGAGCAGTACTTC.

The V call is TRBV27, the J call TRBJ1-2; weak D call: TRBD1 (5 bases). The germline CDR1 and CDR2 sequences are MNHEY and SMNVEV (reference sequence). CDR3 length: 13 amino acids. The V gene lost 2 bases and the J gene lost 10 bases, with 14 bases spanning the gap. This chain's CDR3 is CASSLRGFGVYTF. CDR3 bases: TGTGCCAGCAGTTTAAGGGGCTTCGGGGTCTACACCTTC.

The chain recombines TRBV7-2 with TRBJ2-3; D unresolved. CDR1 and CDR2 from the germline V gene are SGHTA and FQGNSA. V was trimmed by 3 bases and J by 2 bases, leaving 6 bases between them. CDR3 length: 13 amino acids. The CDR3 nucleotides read TGTGCCAGCAGCTTCCAGAACACAGATACGCAGTATTTT. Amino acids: CASSFQNTDTQYF.

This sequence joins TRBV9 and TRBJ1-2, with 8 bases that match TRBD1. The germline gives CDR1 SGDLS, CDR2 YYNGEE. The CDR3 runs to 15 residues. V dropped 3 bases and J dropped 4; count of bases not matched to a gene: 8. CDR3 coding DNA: TGTGCCAGCAGCGAACAGAAGGGACAGGTCTATGGCTACACCTTC. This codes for CASSEQKGQVYGYTF.

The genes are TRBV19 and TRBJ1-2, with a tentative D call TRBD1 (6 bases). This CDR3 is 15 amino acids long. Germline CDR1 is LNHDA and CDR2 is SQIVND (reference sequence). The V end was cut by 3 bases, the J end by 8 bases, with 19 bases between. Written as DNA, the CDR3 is TGTGCCAGTAGTATCGATACTCGGGGGGCAGGAGGCTACACCTTC. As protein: CASSIDTRGAGGYTF.

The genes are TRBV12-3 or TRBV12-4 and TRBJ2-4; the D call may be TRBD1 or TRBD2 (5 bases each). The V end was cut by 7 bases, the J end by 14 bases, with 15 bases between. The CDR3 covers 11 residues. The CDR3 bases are TGTGCCAGCACTAAGGGGACCTCCAAGTACTTC. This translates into CASTKGTSKYF.

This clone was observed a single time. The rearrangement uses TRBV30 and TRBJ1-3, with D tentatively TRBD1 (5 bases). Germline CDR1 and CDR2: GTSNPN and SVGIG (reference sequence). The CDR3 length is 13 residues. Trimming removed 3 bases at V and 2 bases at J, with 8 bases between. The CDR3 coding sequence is TGTGCCTGGAGCCAACAGGCTGGAAACACCATATATTTT. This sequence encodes CAWSQQAGNTIYF.

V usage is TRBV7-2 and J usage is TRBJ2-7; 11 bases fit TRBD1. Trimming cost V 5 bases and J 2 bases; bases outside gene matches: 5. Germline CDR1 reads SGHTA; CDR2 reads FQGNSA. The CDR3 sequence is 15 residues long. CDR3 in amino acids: CASSAGQGAPYEQYF. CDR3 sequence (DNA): TGTGCCAGCAGCGCAGGACAGGGGGCCCCCTACGAGCAGTACTTC.

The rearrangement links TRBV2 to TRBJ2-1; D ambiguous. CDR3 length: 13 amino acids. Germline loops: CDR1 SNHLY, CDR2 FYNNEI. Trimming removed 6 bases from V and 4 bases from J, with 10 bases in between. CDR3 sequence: CASSPNTYNEQFF. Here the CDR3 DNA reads TGTGCCAGCAGCCCGAACACTTACAATGAGCAGTTCTTC.

The CDR3 nucleotides are TGTGCCAGCCGGGCTGGAAACACCATATATTTT. This translates into CASRAGNTIYF. The V call is TRBV28, the J call TRBJ1-3; D gene ambiguous. V was shortened by 8 bases and J by 2 bases, with 4 bases between the two germline ends. Germline V gives CDR1 MDHEN, CDR2 SYDVKM. CDR3 length equals 11 residues.

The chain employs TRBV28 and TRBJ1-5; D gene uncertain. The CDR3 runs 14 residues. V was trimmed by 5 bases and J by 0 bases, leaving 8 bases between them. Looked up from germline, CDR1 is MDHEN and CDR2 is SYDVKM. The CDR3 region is CASSPKYSNQPQHF. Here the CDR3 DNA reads TGTGCCAGCAGTCCAAAATATAGCAATCAGCCCCAGCATTTT.

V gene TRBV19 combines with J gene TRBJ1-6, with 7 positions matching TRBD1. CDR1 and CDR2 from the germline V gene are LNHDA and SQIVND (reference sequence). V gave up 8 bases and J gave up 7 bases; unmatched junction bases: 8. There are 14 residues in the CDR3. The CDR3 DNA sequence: TGTGCCAGTTGCGACAGGGCTCGCAATTCACCCCTCCACTTT. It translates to CASCDRARNSPLHF.